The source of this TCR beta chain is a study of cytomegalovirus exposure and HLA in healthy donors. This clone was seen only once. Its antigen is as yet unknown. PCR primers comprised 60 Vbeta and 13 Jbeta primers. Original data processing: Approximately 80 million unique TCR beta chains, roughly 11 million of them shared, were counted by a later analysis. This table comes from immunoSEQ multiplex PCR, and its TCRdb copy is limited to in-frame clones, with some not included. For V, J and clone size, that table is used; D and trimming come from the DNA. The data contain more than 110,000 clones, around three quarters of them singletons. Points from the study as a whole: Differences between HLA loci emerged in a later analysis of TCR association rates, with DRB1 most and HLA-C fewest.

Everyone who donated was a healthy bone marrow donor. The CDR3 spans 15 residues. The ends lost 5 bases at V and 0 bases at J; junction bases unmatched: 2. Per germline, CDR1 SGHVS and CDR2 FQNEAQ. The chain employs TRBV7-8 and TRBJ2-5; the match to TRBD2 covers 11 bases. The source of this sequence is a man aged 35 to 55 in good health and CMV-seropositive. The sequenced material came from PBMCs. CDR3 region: CASSPGLADQETQYF. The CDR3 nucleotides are TGTGCCAGCAGCCCGGGACTAGCGGACCAAGAGACCCAGTACTTC.